This is a list of T cell receptor beta chains from one sample in a study of blood T cell repertoires in COVID-19. Sequencing used immunoSEQ multiplex PCR; TCRdb keeps in-frame clones, though not all of them. The sample contains 250,000 or so clones, 86% of which appear only once. Sequenced material: PBMCs or T cells enriched from blood (not recorded which). The receptors were gathered from a woman aged 45-65 years who had recovered from COVID-19. CDR3s include the opening cysteine and the closing phenylalanine or tryptophan. D genes are given only for firm matches. Only part of the rows carry a size: once, few, many, or a class if the clone is expanded.

TRBJ2-7 TRBV28 NA 15 TRBD2 TGTGCCAGCAGGATTTCAAGCGGGAGCGGATACGAGCAGTACTTC CASRISSGSGYEQYF
TRBJ2-5 TRBV7-9 NA 14 NA TGTGCCAGCAGCAACAGAGGAGGAACAGAGACCCAGTACTTC CASSNRGGTETQYF
TRBJ1-1 TRBV5-1 NA 15 NA TGCGCCAGCAGACAGGGTAGTACCATGAACACTGAAGCTTTCTTT CASRQGSTMNTEAFF
TRBJ2-5 TRBV24-1 NA 17 TRBD2 TGTGCCACCAGTGATGCCAGACTAGCGGGGATCCAAGAGACCCAGTACTTC CATSDARLAGIQETQYF
TRBJ2-1 TRBV2 NA 15 NA TGTGCCAGCAGTCCCTCTAGAGGTCCCTACAATGAGCAGTTCTTC CASSPSRGPYNEQFF
TRBJ1-2 TRBV7-9 NA 13 NA TGTGCCAGCAGCTTCCTACAGCCTACTGGCTACACCTTC CASSFLQPTGYTF
TRBJ2-7 TRBV9 NA 14 NA TGTGCCAGCAGCGTAGAGCCGGGGTCCTACGAGCAGTACTTC CASSVEPGSYEQYF
TRBJ2-1 TRBV29-1 NA 15 TRBD2 TGCAGCGTCACAACTAGCGGAAGATCCTACAATGAGCAGTTCTTC CSVTTSGRSYNEQFF
TRBJ2-5 TRBV11-3 NA 16 TRBD2 TGTGCCAGCAGCTCGCGGACTAGCGGGGGGCTAGAGACCCAGTACTTC CASSSRTSGGLETQYF
TRBJ2-7 TRBV11-3 NA 13 TRBD1 TGTGCCAGCAGCTTACAGGGGGCCGACGAGCAGTACTTC CASSLQGADEQYF
TRBJ2-5 TRBV9 once 18 TRBD2 TGTGCCAGCAGCGTAGCGGTTTCGGAGCGGGGGTTTGGAGAGACCCAGTACTTC CASSVAVSERGFGETQYF
TRBJ1-4 TRBV28 NA 14 TRBD1 TGTGCCACCAGGACAGGGGGAGCTAATGAAAAACTGTTTTTT CATRTGGANEKLFF
TRBJ2-7 TRBV18 NA 14 NA TGTGCCAGCTCACCGGAAAGGGGTCCCTACGAGCAGTACTTC CASSPERGPYEQYF
TRBJ2-1 TRBV6-4 NA 15 TRBD2 TGTGCCAGCAGCGGGGGAGCGGGGGGCAACAATGAGCAGTTCTTC CASSGGAGGNNEQFF
TRBJ2-7 TRBV5-4 NA 15 TRBD2 TGTGCCAGCAGCCCAGGAGGACTAGCGGGAGGGTATGAGTACTTC CASSPGGLAGGYEYF
TRBJ1-5 TRBV27 NA 14 TRBD1 TGTGCCAGCAGGGGGACAGGGGATTTTCAGCCCCAGCATTTT CASRGTGDFQPQHF
TRBJ2-1 TRBV19 NA 15 NA TGTGCCAGTAGTTTTCAGGGTACGGGCTACAATGAGCAGTTCTTC CASSFQGTGYNEQFF
TRBJ2-7 TRBV19 NA 12 NA TGTGCCACGCAAGCCGAGCCGTACGAGCAGTACTTC CATQAEPYEQYF
TRBJ2-2 TRBV29-1 NA 14 NA TGCAGCGTGAAAACTGGACTTCACACCGGGGAGCTGTTTTTT CSVKTGLHTGELFF
TRBJ2-1 TRBV2 NA 14 TRBD2 TGTGCCAGCAGGCGGGGACTACCAATCAATGAGCAGTTCTTC CASRRGLPINEQFF
TRBJ2-3 TRBV9 NA 16 TRBD2 TGTGCCAGCAGCCTGGGACTAGCGGGAGCGGTAGATACGCAGTATTTT CASSLGLAGAVDTQYF
TRBJ1-1 TRBV4-3 NA 13 NA TGCGCCAGCAGCCAAGAGTACGGCACTGAAGCTTTCTTT CASSQEYGTEAFF
TRBJ1-2 TRBV4-3 NA 14 NA TGCGCCAGCAGCCAAGAGGTACTCGACTATGGCTACACCTTC CASSQEVLDYGYTF
TRBJ1-2 TRBV21-1 NA 17 NA TGTGCCAGCAGCCCCCACCATAGGGCTAGGCAGGGCCATGGCTACACCTTC CASSPHHRARQGHGYTF
TRBJ2-1 TRBV7-3 NA 16 TRBD2 TGTGCCAGCAGCTTATGGTCGAGCGGGAGGGCGGATGAGCAGTTCTTC CASSLWSSGRADEQFF
TRBJ2-3 TRBV9 NA 15 TRBD2 TGTGCCAGCAGCGTAGAAGCGGGGCGCACAGATACGCAGTATTTT CASSVEAGRTDTQYF
TRBJ1-1 TRBV10-3 NA 12 NA TGTGCCATCAGTGCACCGGGACAAAAGGCTTTCTTT CAISAPGQKAFF
TRBJ1-5 TRBV7-2 NA 17 NA TGTGCCAGCAGCGTTAGAGGGCGGGGTATGCGCAATCAGCCCCAGCATTTT CASSVRGRGMRNQPQHF
TRBJ2-7 TRBV10-3 NA 11 NA TGTGCCTCTAGCGATTTCTACGAGCAGTACTTC CASSDFYEQYF
TRBJ2-7 TRBV15 NA 18 TRBD2 TGTGCCACCAGCAGAGCCTACATACGGGCTAGCGGGGGTTTAGAGCAGTACTTC CATSRAYIRASGGLEQYF